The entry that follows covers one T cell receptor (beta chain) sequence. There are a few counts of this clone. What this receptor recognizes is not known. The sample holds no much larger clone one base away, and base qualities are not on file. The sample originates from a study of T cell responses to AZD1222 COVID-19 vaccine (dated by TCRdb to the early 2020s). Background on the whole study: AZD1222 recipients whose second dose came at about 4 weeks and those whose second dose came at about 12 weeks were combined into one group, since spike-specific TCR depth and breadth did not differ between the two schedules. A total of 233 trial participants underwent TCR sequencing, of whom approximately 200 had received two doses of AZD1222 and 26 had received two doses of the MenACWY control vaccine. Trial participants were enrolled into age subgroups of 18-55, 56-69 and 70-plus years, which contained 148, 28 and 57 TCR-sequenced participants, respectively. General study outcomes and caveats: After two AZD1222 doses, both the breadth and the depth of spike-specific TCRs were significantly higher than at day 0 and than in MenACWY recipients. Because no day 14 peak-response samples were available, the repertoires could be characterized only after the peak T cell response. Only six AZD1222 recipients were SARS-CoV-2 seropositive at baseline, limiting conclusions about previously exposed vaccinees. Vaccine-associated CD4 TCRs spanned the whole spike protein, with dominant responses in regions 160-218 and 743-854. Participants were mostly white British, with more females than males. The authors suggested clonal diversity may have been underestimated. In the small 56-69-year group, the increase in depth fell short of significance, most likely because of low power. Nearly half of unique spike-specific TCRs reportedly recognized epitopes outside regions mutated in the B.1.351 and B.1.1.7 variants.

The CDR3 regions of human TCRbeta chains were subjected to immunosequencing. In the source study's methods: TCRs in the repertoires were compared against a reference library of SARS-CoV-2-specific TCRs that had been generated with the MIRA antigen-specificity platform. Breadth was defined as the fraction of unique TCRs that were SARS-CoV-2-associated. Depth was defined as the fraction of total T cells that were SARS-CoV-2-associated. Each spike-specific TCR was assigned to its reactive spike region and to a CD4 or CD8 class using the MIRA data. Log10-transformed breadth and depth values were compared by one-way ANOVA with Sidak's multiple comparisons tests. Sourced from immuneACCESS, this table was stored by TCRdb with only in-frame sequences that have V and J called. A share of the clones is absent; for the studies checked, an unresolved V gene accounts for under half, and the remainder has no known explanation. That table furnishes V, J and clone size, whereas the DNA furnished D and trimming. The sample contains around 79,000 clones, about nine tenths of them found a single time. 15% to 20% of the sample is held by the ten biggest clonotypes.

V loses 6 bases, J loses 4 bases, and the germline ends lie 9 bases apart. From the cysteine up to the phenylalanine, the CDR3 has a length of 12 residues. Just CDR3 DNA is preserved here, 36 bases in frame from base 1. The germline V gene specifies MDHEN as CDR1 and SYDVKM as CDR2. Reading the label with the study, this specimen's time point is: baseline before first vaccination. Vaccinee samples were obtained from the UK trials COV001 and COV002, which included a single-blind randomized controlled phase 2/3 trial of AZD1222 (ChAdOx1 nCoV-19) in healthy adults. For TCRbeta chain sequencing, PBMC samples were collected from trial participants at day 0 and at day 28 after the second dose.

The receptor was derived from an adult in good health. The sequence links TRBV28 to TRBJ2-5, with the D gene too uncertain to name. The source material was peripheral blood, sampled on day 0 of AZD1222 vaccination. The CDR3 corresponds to CASSQWGETQYF. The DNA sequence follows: TGTGCCAGCAGCCAATGGGGAGAGACCCAGTACTTC.